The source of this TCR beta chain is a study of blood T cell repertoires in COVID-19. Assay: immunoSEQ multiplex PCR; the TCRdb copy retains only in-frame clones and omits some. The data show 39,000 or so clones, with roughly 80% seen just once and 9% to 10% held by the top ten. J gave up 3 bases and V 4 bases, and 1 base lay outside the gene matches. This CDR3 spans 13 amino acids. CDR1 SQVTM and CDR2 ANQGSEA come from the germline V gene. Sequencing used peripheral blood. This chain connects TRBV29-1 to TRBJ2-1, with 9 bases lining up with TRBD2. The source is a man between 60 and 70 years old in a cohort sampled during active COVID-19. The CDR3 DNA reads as TGCAGCGTTGCAGCGGGAGGCTACAATGAGCAGTTCTTC. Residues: CSVAAGGYNEQFF.